This is a list of T cell receptor beta chains from one sample in a study of T cells in Graves' hyperthyroidism and ophthalmopathy. A single record per CDR3 protein comes from TCRdb applying MiXCR to the multiplex PCR reads. The table records nearly 600,000 distinct CDR3 sequences, 11% to 15% of them present only once. The sample taken for sequencing was blood. The source of these receptors is a woman between 18 and 30 years old with Graves' ophthalmopathy. CDR3s include the opening cysteine and the closing phenylalanine or tryptophan. The order of the fields is D gene, clone size, V gene, J gene, CDR3 protein, CDR3 DNA. A D gene is named only where the DNA matches it firmly. Not all rows give a size; the values are once, few, many and, for expanded clones, a class.

d_call: TRBD2; clone_size: many; v_call: TRBV5-1; j_call: TRBJ2-3; cdr3_aa: CASTSGPSGSTDTQYF; cdr3_nt: TGCGCCAGCACCTCTGGGCCTAGCGGGAGCACAGATACGCAGTATTTT
d_call: NA; clone_size: NA; v_call: TRBV14; j_call: TRBJ2-1; cdr3_aa: CASSQDQGSDEQFF; cdr3_nt: TGTGCCAGCAGCCAAGATCAGGGGTCGGATGAGCAGTTCTTC
d_call: NA; clone_size: many; v_call: TRBV11-3; j_call: TRBJ2-2; cdr3_aa: CASSFQQGPGELFF; cdr3_nt: TGTGCCAGCAGCTTCCAACAGGGCCCCGGGGAGCTGTTTTTT
d_call: TRBD1; clone_size: once; v_call: TRBV12-5; j_call: TRBJ1-6; cdr3_aa: CASGLGDSYHSPLHF; cdr3_nt: TGTGCTAGTGGTTTAGGGGACAGTTATCACTCACCCCTCCACTTT
d_call: NA; clone_size: many; v_call: TRBV12-3/TRBV12-4; j_call: TRBJ1-4; cdr3_aa: CASSKGTGTINEKLFF; cdr3_nt: TGTGCCAGCAGTAAAGGAACCGGGACCATTAATGAAAAACTGTTTTTT
d_call: TRBD1; clone_size: many; v_call: TRBV3-1; j_call: TRBJ2-7; cdr3_aa: CASSLSAGGQYF; cdr3_nt: TGTGCCAGCAGCCTTTCGGCAGGGGGGCAGTACTTC
d_call: NA; clone_size: many; v_call: TRBV20-1; j_call: TRBJ2-7; cdr3_aa: CSAPSLTGSYEQYF; cdr3_nt: TGCAGTGCTCCCTCCCTGACAGGCTCCTACGAGCAGTACTTC
d_call: TRBD2; clone_size: many; v_call: TRBV3-1; j_call: TRBJ2-1; cdr3_aa: CASSLMGLGDNEQFF; cdr3_nt: TGTGCCAGCAGCCTTATGGGACTAGGCGACAATGAGCAGTTCTTC
d_call: TRBD2; clone_size: many; v_call: TRBV20-1; j_call: TRBJ2-3; cdr3_aa: CSAEAWRETDTQYF; cdr3_nt: TGCAGTGCTGAGGCTTGGCGGGAGACAGATACGCAGTATTTT
d_call: NA; clone_size: NA; v_call: TRBV6-1; j_call: TRBJ2-1; cdr3_aa: CASGSGRTPYNEQFF; cdr3_nt: TGTGCCAGCGGTTCGGGTAGGACTCCCTACAATGAGCAGTTCTTC
d_call: NA; clone_size: many; v_call: TRBV3-1; j_call: TRBJ1-2; cdr3_aa: CASLSTANYGYTF; cdr3_nt: TGTGCCAGCCTCTCGACAGCTAACTATGGCTACACCTTC
d_call: TRBD1; clone_size: many; v_call: TRBV7-2; j_call: TRBJ1-1; cdr3_aa: CASSLADRANTEAFF; cdr3_nt: TGTGCCAGCAGCTTAGCGGACAGGGCAAACACTGAAGCTTTCTTT
d_call: TRBD2; clone_size: many; v_call: TRBV6-2/TRBV6-3; j_call: TRBJ2-7; cdr3_aa: CASRSTSGWGDEQYF; cdr3_nt: TGTGCCAGCAGGTCGACTAGCGGGTGGGGCGACGAGCAGTACTTC
d_call: TRBD1; clone_size: many; v_call: TRBV11-2; j_call: TRBJ2-5; cdr3_aa: CASSRGSFWTGPDEIKETQYF; cdr3_nt: TGTGCCAGCAGCCGAGGCAGCTTTTGGACAGGGCCTGATGAGATTAAAGAGACCCAGTACTTC
d_call: NA; clone_size: many; v_call: TRBV28; j_call: TRBJ1-3; cdr3_aa: CASTTPSSGNTIYF; cdr3_nt: TGTGCCAGCACCACCCCGAGCTCTGGAAACACCATATATTTT
d_call: TRBD1; clone_size: many; v_call: TRBV11-3; j_call: TRBJ1-1; cdr3_aa: CASSFGYRGTEAFF; cdr3_nt: TGTGCCAGCAGCTTTGGTTACAGGGGGACTGAAGCTTTCTTT
d_call: TRBD2; clone_size: NA; v_call: TRBV19; j_call: TRBJ2-1; cdr3_aa: CASTTSGDSYSYNEQFF; cdr3_nt: TGTGCCAGTACGACTAGCGGGGATTCCTACTCCTACAATGAGCAGTTCTTC
d_call: NA; clone_size: NA; v_call: TRBV19; j_call: TRBJ1-3; cdr3_aa: CASSIPEGFGNTIYF; cdr3_nt: TGTGCCAGTAGTATTCCGGAGGGTTTCGGAAACACCATATATTTT
d_call: NA; clone_size: many; v_call: TRBV7-2; j_call: TRBJ2-2; cdr3_aa: CASSPSPAGQVGELFF; cdr3_nt: TGTGCCAGCAGCCCCAGTCCGGCAGGGCAGGTCGGGGAGCTGTTTTTT
d_call: NA; clone_size: many; v_call: TRBV6-1; j_call: TRBJ1-5; cdr3_aa: CASSEGAGNQPQHF; cdr3_nt: TGTGCCAGCAGTGAAGGAGCGGGCAATCAGCCCCAGCATTTT
d_call: NA; clone_size: many; v_call: TRBV6-5; j_call: TRBJ2-2; cdr3_aa: CASSYYRVRTVTGELFF; cdr3_nt: TGTGCCAGCAGTTACTACCGAGTGAGGACGGTTACCGGGGAGCTGTTTTTT
d_call: NA; clone_size: few; v_call: TRBV6-1; j_call: TRBJ1-2; cdr3_aa: CASSRAQGTDANYGYTF; cdr3_nt: TGTGCCAGCAGTAGGGCCCAAGGGACGGACGCAAACTATGGCTACACCTTC
d_call: NA; clone_size: many; v_call: TRBV5-6; j_call: TRBJ2-7; cdr3_aa: CASSVPGLGYEQYF; cdr3_nt: TGTGCCAGCAGCGTCCCGGGACTTGGGTACGAGCAGTACTTC
d_call: NA; clone_size: few; v_call: TRBV7-9; j_call: TRBJ2-1; cdr3_aa: CASSSGGGGASGDEQFF; cdr3_nt: TGTGCCAGCAGCTCAGGGGGAGGTGGGGCTAGCGGCGATGAGCAGTTCTTC